The next 18 T cell receptor beta chains were all read from a single sample in a study of shared clonotypes between healthy human individuals (dated by TCRdb to 2018 to 2020). The method behind the library was the immunoSEQ multiplex PCR assay. Held by TCRdb, this immuneACCESS table contains in-frame sequences only and omits some clones. Under half of the omission traces to an unresolved V gene where checked; the cause of the rest is unknown. The sample table holds about 1.5 million clones, of which under 99% were seen once. Less than 0.55% of the sample is in the top ten clones. The material sequenced was naive CD4+ T cells sorted from blood. The cell subset or site label, as the study defines it: CD45RA+ positively selected. The receptor source for this set is a man aged 25 to 45 in good health.

V is TRBV29-1 and J is TRBJ2-3, with TRBD2 matching 8 bases. The CDR3 totals 13 residues. Germline lookup yields CDR1 SQVTM and CDR2 ANQGSEA. V was clipped by 5 bases and J by 6 bases; unmatched bases: 7. CDR3 coding DNA: TGCAGCGTTCGCGGACTAGCAGTCGATACGCAGTATTTT. Amino acid sequence: CSVRGLAVDTQYF.

The rearrangement links TRBV20-1 to TRBJ2-5; unclear D gene. This CDR3 comprises 11 residues. The germline CDR1 and CDR2 sequences are DFQATT and SNEGSKA (reference sequence). V gave up 4 bases and J gave up 7 bases, with 10 bases separating them. The DNA for the CDR3 is TGCAGTGCTATCCGGGCCCTGACCCAGTACTTC. Protein sequence: CSAIRALTQYF.

This CDR3 reads CSVDRGRIYGYTF. For the CDR3, the DNA is TGCAGCGTTGACAGGGGGCGCATCTATGGCTACACCTTC. The chain links TRBV29-1 to TRBJ1-2, with 8 nucleotides matching TRBD1. V trimming: 3 bases; J trimming: 4 bases; junction bases outside the gene matches: 4. CDR3 length: 13 residues. CDR1 and CDR2 from the germline V gene are SQVTM and ANQGSEA. The full variable domain, in which reference TRBV29-1 and TRBJ1-2 provide the parts outside the CDR3, is SAVISQKPSRDICQRGTSLTIQCQVDSQVTMMFWYRQQPGQSLTLIATANQGSEATYESGFVIDKFPISRPNLTFSTLTVSNMSPEDSSIYLCSVDRGRIYGYTFGSGTRLTVV.

This clone was found once. Being one base from a much bigger clone, this may be a read error. The rearrangement uses TRBV20-1 and TRBJ1-2; D uncertain. CDR1 DFQATT and CDR2 SNEGSKA come from the germline V gene (reference sequence). The length of the CDR3 is 10 residues. Trimming left V 3 bases short and J 4 bases short, with 3 bases between. CDR3 nucleotide sequence: TGCAGTGCTAGTGGCTATGGCTACACCTTC. The encoded protein is CSASGYGYTF.

This clone has just one count. The chain recombines TRBV11-2 with TRBJ2-7; D unclear. Between the trimmed V and J ends, which lost 1 base and 2 bases, there was a span of 12 bases. The CDR3 is 15 amino acids. From germline, CDR1 is SGHAT and CDR2 FQNNGV. CDR3 region: CASSLGPRGAYEQYF. The CDR3 bases are TGTGCCAGCAGCTTAGGCCCCCGCGGCGCCTACGAGCAGTACTTC. Drawing the rest from reference TRBV11-2 and TRBJ2-7, the complete variable domain is EAGVAQSPRYKIIEKRQSVAFWCNPISGHATLYWYQQILGQGPKLLIQFQNNGVVDDSQLPKDRFSAERLKGVDSTLKIQPAKLEDSAVYLCASSLGPRGAYEQYFGPGTRLTVT.

This clone has just one count. The chain has TRBV10-1 and TRBJ2-7; D assignment may be TRBD1 or TRBD2 (5 bases each). CDR3 length: 13 amino acids. With 6 bases removed from V and 2 bases from J, the gap between germline ends came to 11 bases. The V gene's germline CDR1 is WNHNN and CDR2 SYGVQD (reference sequence). The CDR3 spells CASRGDGTYEQYF. The CDR3 DNA follows: TGCGCCAGCAGAGGGGACGGTACCTACGAGCAGTACTTC.

The genes are TRBV9 and TRBJ2-3; TRBD2 aligns across 9 bases. CDR1 is SGDLS and CDR2 is YYNGEE in the germline V gene. V was clipped by 0 bases and J by 3 bases; unmatched bases: 11. This CDR3 has 18 amino acids. CDR3 in amino acids: CASSVEASGVSGTDTQYF. CDR3 DNA sequence: TGTGCCAGCAGCGTAGAGGCTAGCGGGGTGTCAGGTACAGATACGCAGTATTTT. Filled out from reference TRBV9 and TRBJ2-3, the complete variable domain reads DSGVTQTPKHLITATGQRVTLRCSPRSGDLSVYWYQQSLDQGLQFLIQYYNGEERAKGNILERFSAQQFPDLHSELNLSSLELGDSALYFCASSVEASGVSGTDTQYFGPGTRLTVL.

The rearrangement links TRBV7-2 to TRBJ2-3, with D hard to call. CDR3 length: 11 residues. The germline V and J ends were trimmed by 4 bases and 5 bases, with 4 bases remaining between them. Germline lookup yields CDR1 SGHTA and CDR2 FQGNSA. The CDR3 bases are TGTGCCAGCAGCTACGTAGATACGCAGTATTTT. Encoded protein: CASSYVDTQYF.

The chain combines TRBV5-4 with TRBJ2-5, with a weak D call TRBD1 (6 bases). The length of the CDR3 is 15 residues. Looked up from germline, CDR1 is SGHNT and CDR2 is YYREEE (reference sequence). Trimming stripped 7 bases from V and 1 base from J, with 17 bases between. CDR3 sequence reads: CASQLGGPLQETQYF. In nucleotides, the CDR3 is TGTGCCAGCCAACTTGGGGGCCCCCTCCAAGAGACCCAGTACTTC.

The rearrangement uses TRBV5-4 and TRBJ2-3; D unresolved. Trimming left V 0 bases short and J 0 bases short, with 8 bases between. This CDR3 region has 15 residues. The V gene's germline CDR1 is SGHNT and CDR2 YYREEE (reference sequence). The CDR3 sequence is CASSLGRTSTDTQYF. The CDR3 DNA follows: TGTGCCAGCAGCTTGGGGCGCACTAGCACAGATACGCAGTATTTT.

The chain is built from TRBV20-1 and TRBJ2-7; TRBD1 is a possible D gene (6 bases). V was clipped by 1 base and J by 5 bases, with 6 bases between them. Germline V lookup: CDR1 DFQATT, CDR2 SNEGSKA (reference sequence). The CDR3 is made up of 11 amino acids. The DNA of the CDR3 is TGCAGTGCTAGAGGGACAGACGAGCAGTACTTC. It yields the protein CSARGTDEQYF.

Concerning this clone itself: Other DNA variants within this sample encode the same CDR3. This chain links TRBV7-9 with TRBJ2-3, with D uncertain. The length of the CDR3 is 13 residues. The V gene lost 1 base and the J gene lost 5 bases, with 7 bases spanning the gap. Germline CDR1 is SEHNR and CDR2 is FQNEAQ (reference sequence). CDR3 DNA sequence: TGTGCCAGCAGCTTAGGGGGTAGAGATACGCAGTATTTT. This translates into CASSLGGRDTQYF. Filled out from reference TRBV7-9 and TRBJ2-3, the complete variable domain reads DTGVSQNPRHKITKRGQNVTFRCDPISEHNRLYWYRQTLGQGPEFLTYFQNEAQLEKSRLLSDRFSAERPKGSFSTLEIQRTEQGDSAMYLCASSLGGRDTQYFGPGTRLTVL.

The chain joins TRBV10-3 to TRBJ2-7, with D possibly being TRBD2 (5 bases). V was cut by 8 bases and J by 3 bases, with 14 bases left in between. The CDR3 is made up of 13 amino acids. Germline CDR1 ENHRY, CDR2 SYGVKD. The DNA for the CDR3 is TGTGCCATCCAATCGGGATCGAACTACGAGCAGTACTTC. Its translation: CAIQSGSNYEQYF.

The chain couples TRBV18 to TRBJ1-2; the D is unclear. V dropped 0 bases and J dropped 6 bases, with 23 bases sitting between them. Germline CDR1 KGHSH, CDR2 LQKENI. CDR3 size: 18 residues. The CDR3 region has the DNA TGTGCCAGCTCACCACCGAGAATAAGGGTAGGTGTTACCGATGGCTACACCTTC. Its protein is CASSPPRIRVGVTDGYTF.

The chain recombines TRBV6-5 with TRBJ2-3; 10 bases align to TRBD1. The CDR3 length is 15 residues. Trimming cost V 5 bases and J 2 bases; bases outside gene matches: 4. Germline V gene data show CDR1 as MNHEY and CDR2 as SVGAGI. Here the CDR3 reads CASSLDRGHTDTQYF. The CDR3 DNA is TGTGCCAGCAGTCTAGACAGGGGGCACACAGATACGCAGTATTTT.

The chain joins TRBV10-3 to TRBJ2-2; 11 bases line up with TRBD2. CDR3 length equals 13 residues. Germline CDR1 and CDR2: ENHRY and SYGVKD. With 10 bases clipped from V and 6 bases from J, the junction kept 4 bases outside the gene matches. The CDR3 here is CASTSGSPGELFF. CDR3 DNA: TGTGCCAGCACTAGCGGGAGTCCCGGGGAGCTGTTTTTT.

This sequence joins TRBV7-8 and TRBJ2-1; the D is unclear. V was clipped by 4 bases and J by 5 bases, with 12 bases between them. Germline CDR1 is SGHVS and CDR2 is FQNEAQ. The CDR3 sequence is 14 residues long. CDR3 in amino acids: CASSYTMGDNEQFF. DNA of the CDR3: TGTGCCAGCAGCTATACCATGGGCGACAATGAGCAGTTCTTC.

V and J are TRBV9 and TRBJ2-6; D is perhaps TRBD1 or TRBD2 (5 bases each). The V end was cut by 1 base, the J end by 2 bases, with 7 bases between. Germline CDR1 is SGDLS and CDR2 is YYNGEE. The CDR3 extends over 15 amino acids. As DNA, the CDR3 is TGTGCCAGCAGCGTAATGGGGGCTGGGGCCAACGTCCTGACTTTC. It encodes CASSVMGAGANVLTF.